This entry lists 22 T cell receptor beta chains sequenced from one sample in a study of cytomegalovirus exposure and HLA in healthy donors. Primers for the PCR totalled 60 Vbeta and 13 Jbeta. Generated by immunoSEQ multiplex PCR, the TCRdb table keeps only in-frame clones and is missing some. This sample carries 95,000 to 150,000 clones, around two thirds of them seen once, and the ten largest clones take 8% to 9%. The specimen was PBMCs. Receptors were obtained from a woman in her thirties or forties in good health and CMV-seropositive.

V and J are TRBV5-8 and TRBJ1-5; D not resolved. The CDR3 is 14 amino acids. The germline V and J ends were trimmed by 6 bases and 0 bases, with 10 bases remaining between them. Per germline, CDR1 SGHTS and CDR2 YDEGEE. CDR3 nucleotide sequence: TGTGCCAGCATCCGGGGATATAGCAATCAGCCCCAGCATTTT. This codes for CASIRGYSNQPQHF.

There are a few counts of this clone. The V and J genes are TRBV6-5 and TRBJ1-1; 7 bases align to TRBD1. The CDR3 is 15 residues long. The J segment lost 2 bases and the V segment lost 5 bases, leaving 8 bases of the junction unmatched. Germline CDR1 MNHEY, CDR2 SVGAGI. The CDR3 sequence is CASSKRQGYNTEAFF. The CDR3 DNA follows: TGTGCCAGCAGTAAAAGACAGGGTTATAACACTGAAGCTTTCTTT.

J is TRBJ1-1 and V is TRBV9; D is perhaps TRBD1 (5 bases). V was clipped by 4 bases and J by 0 bases, with 10 bases between them. This CDR3 has 14 amino acids. Germline V lookup: CDR1 SGDLS, CDR2 YYNGEE. The CDR3 sequence is CASSPRQMNTEAFF. Written as DNA, the CDR3 is TGTGCCAGCAGCCCCCGACAGATGAACACTGAAGCTTTCTTT.

The J gene is TRBJ1-3, the V gene TRBV19; D gene ambiguous. Trimming cost V 6 bases and J 1 base, with 10 bases left between them. This CDR3 contains 14 residues. Germline CDR1 reads LNHDA; CDR2 reads SQIVND (reference sequence). The CDR3 spells CASSGDRSGNTIYF. CDR3 coding DNA: TGTGCCAGTAGCGGGGATAGATCTGGAAACACCATATATTTT.

As to this clone: The junction differs from germline at one of its ends, possibly a read error. V is TRBV19 and J is TRBJ2-1; TRBD2 matches at 11 bases. This CDR3 spans 14 amino acids. CDR1 is LNHDA, CDR2 SQIVND, per germline (reference sequence). The CDR3 nucleotides are TGTGCCAGCAGTACTAGCGGGAGACTGAATGAGCAGTTCTTC. Translated, it gives CASSTSGRLNEQFF.

The V call is TRBV27, the J call TRBJ2-1; 7 bases are a match to TRBD2. This CDR3 is built from 15 residues. Looked up from germline, CDR1 is MNHEY and CDR2 is SMNVEV (reference sequence). Trimming cost V 2 bases and J 6 bases; bases outside gene matches: 7. The CDR3 DNA reads TGTGCCAGCAGTTTACGGGGGAGGGAGAGCAATGAGCAGTTCTTC. Residues: CASSLRGRESNEQFF.

The chain is built from TRBV18 and TRBJ2-5; no definite D call. Between the trimmed V and J ends, which lost 0 bases and 0 bases, there was a span of 11 bases. The germline CDR1 and CDR2 sequences are KGHSH and LQKENI. This CDR3 contains 16 residues. DNA of the CDR3: TGTGCCAGCTCACCACCCTTCCCCCAGTACCAAGAGACCCAGTACTTC. Translated, it gives CASSPPFPQYQETQYF.

This clone was detected only a few times. V is TRBV9 and J is TRBJ2-2; D is unclear. The CDR3 runs to 15 residues. Trimming stripped 2 bases from V and 0 bases from J, with 8 bases between. Germline V CDR1 and CDR2: SGDLS, YYNGEE. The CDR3 nucleotides read TGTGCCAGCAGCGTCGGCGGCGCGAACACCGGGGAGCTGTTTTTT. This gives the protein CASSVGGANTGELFF.

The V and J genes are TRBV5-4 and TRBJ2-3, with 11 bases aligning to TRBD2. V lost 4 bases and J lost 3; bases outside the gene matches: 1. Germline V gene data show CDR1 as SGHNT and CDR2 as YYREEE (reference sequence). The CDR3 has 14 amino acids. This CDR3 reads CASSPSGRTDTQYF. The CDR3 DNA follows: TGTGCCAGCAGCCCTAGCGGGAGGACAGATACGCAGTATTTT.

The chain carries TRBV6-1 and TRBJ2-7; no firm D call. The CDR3 runs 14 residues. The germline V gene encodes CDR1 MNHNS and CDR2 SASEGT. V lost 1 base to trimming and J lost 0 bases, with 7 bases between them. CDR3 in amino acids: CASSEGGNSYEQYF. The CDR3 DNA reads as TGTGCCAGCAGTGAAGGCGGAAACTCCTACGAGCAGTACTTC.

The chain joins TRBV5-1 to TRBJ1-3, with 7 nucleotides matching TRBD1. There are 17 residues in the CDR3. CDR1 and CDR2 (germline): SGHRS, YFSETQ. J was trimmed by 3 bases and V by 4 bases; bases with no gene match: 13. CDR3 protein: CASSRGTGEVGGNTIYF. The CDR3 bases are TGCGCCAGCAGCCGCGGCACAGGGGAGGTCGGTGGAAACACCATATATTTT.

V usage is TRBV5-6 and J usage is TRBJ1-1, with a tentative D call TRBD1 (6 bases). Trimming left V 0 bases short and J 2 bases short, with 8 bases between. CDR1 and CDR2 from the germline V gene are SGHDT and YYEEEE. This CDR3 is built from 14 residues. The CDR3 is CASSLEQGNTEAFF. CDR3 nucleotides: TGTGCCAGCAGCTTGGAACAGGGCAACACTGAAGCTTTCTTT.

The chain employs TRBV27 and TRBJ2-7, with 11 bases lining up with TRBD1. Germline CDR1 and CDR2: MNHEY and SMNVEV (reference sequence). With V trimmed by 0 bases and J by 6 bases, 4 bases remained unmatched. This CDR3 region has 15 residues. The chain's CDR3 is CASSLSGQGAREQYF. The CDR3 DNA reads TGTGCCAGCAGTTTATCAGGACAGGGGGCCCGCGAGCAGTACTTC.

The chain couples TRBV19 to TRBJ1-1; TRBD1 matches 9 bases. The CDR3 is 15 amino acids. The V gene end was trimmed by 4 bases and the J gene end by 9 bases; junction bases not matched to a gene: 12. Germline V lookup: CDR1 LNHDA, CDR2 SQIVND (reference sequence). CDR3 sequence: CASSRQGVVLSQAFF. In nucleotides, the CDR3 is TGTGCCAGTAGTAGACAGGGGGTGGTATTAAGTCAAGCTTTCTTT.

In its sample, this clone was seen a few times. At one end the junction does not follow the germline gene, possibly because of a read error. V gene TRBV7-7 combines with J gene TRBJ2-2; D is perhaps TRBD2 (6 bases). This CDR3 has 16 amino acids. CDR1 is SSHAT, CDR2 FNYEAQ, per germline (reference sequence). CDR3 amino acids: CASSLDVAEGTGELFF. DNA for the CDR3: TGTGCTAGCAGCTTAGATGTTGCGGAGGGCACCGGGGAGCTGTTTTTT.

The V gene is TRBV7-9, the J gene TRBJ1-3; D uncertain. The CDR3 is 15 residues long. Trimming cost V 3 bases and J 0 bases, with 9 bases left between them. Looked up from germline, CDR1 is SEHNR and CDR2 is FQNEAQ (reference sequence). CDR3 in amino acids: CASSFPASSGNTIYF. The DNA of the CDR3 is TGTGCCAGCAGCTTCCCAGCGAGCTCTGGAAACACCATATATTTT.

This clone was picked up a small number of times. The genes are TRBV10-3 and TRBJ2-5; D gene uncertain. The better agreement between TRBJ2-7 and the DNA end casts doubt on the J call. CDR3 size: 12 residues. CDR1 and CDR2 (germline): ENHRY, SYGVKD. CDR3: CAISEGGYEQYF. In nucleotides, the CDR3 is TGTGCCATCAGTGAAGGCGGCTACGAGCAGTACTTC.

The CDR3 DNA reads as TGTGCCAGTGGACTAGCGGGAGGCACGCAGTATTTT. Amino acid sequence: CASGLAGGTQYF. This sequence joins TRBV19 and TRBJ2-3, with 14 positions matching TRBD2. V dropped 8 bases and J dropped 9; count of bases not matched to a gene: 1. Germline loops: CDR1 LNHDA, CDR2 SQIVND (reference sequence). This CDR3 is built from 12 residues.

This chain connects TRBV10-1 to TRBJ2-2; 7 bases are shared with TRBD2. The CDR3 is 16 amino acids. V lost 1 base, J lost 7 bases, and 9 bases stayed unmatched. Germline CDR1 is WNHNN and CDR2 is SYGVQD (reference sequence). In DNA, the CDR3 is TGCGCCAGCAGTGAGTATTGGGCGGGAGTGGTCGGGGAGCTGTTTTTT. It is translated as CASSEYWAGVVGELFF.

The chain uses TRBV15 and TRBJ2-5; 9 bases map to TRBD1. CDR3 length: 15 residues. Germline V gives CDR1 LNHNV, CDR2 YYDKDF (reference sequence). With V trimmed by 5 bases and J by 5 bases, 9 bases remained unmatched. CDR3 in amino acids: CATSPGRTGVETQYF. CDR3 in DNA: TGTGCCACCAGCCCCGGGCGGACAGGGGTGGAGACCCAGTACTTC.

In this sample, this clone turned up once. This rearrangement joins TRBV2 to TRBJ2-7; unclear D gene. Trimming shortened V by 3 bases and J by 7 bases, and 10 bases separated the two germline ends. The CDR3 is 12 amino acids. In germline, CDR1 is SNHLY, CDR2 FYNNEI. The CDR3 DNA reads TGTGCCAGCAGTGATCGCGTAACTGAGCAGTACTTC. This encodes CASSDRVTEQYF.

This clone has more than one count but fewer than ten. The chain couples TRBV10-3 to TRBJ1-2; 10 bases are shared with TRBD1. The V gene end was trimmed by 0 bases and the J gene end by 4 bases; junction bases not matched to a gene: 5. The CDR3 loop spans 16 amino acids. Per the germline V gene, CDR1 is ENHRY and CDR2 is SYGVKD. The CDR3 loop reads CAISESRDRGSYGYTF. For the CDR3, the DNA is TGTGCCATCAGTGAGTCGAGGGACAGGGGCAGCTATGGCTACACCTTC.